Below, one TCR beta chain is given with its context. The antigen remains unidentified. The sample holds other DNA sequences that translate to the same CDR3. TCRdb keeps only in-frame clones here, not all; method: immunoSEQ multiplex PCR. The data show about 1.5 million clones, approximately 98% seen once. Germline lookup yields CDR1 SGDLS and CDR2 YYNGEE. The CDR3 is 15 residues long. The ends lost 0 bases at V and 4 bases at J; junction bases unmatched: 1. This sample is part of a study of shared clonotypes between healthy human individuals. Study-wide context: Used for every donor were three CD4 naive, three CD4 memory, two CD8 naive and one CD8 memory plate.

Notes on the study in general: Larger estimated richness was generally recorded for naive subsets relative to memory subsets. The sole specimen, blood, was sampled, and tissue repertoires likely differ. The study found about 5.1% of naive CD4 clonotypes shared across several donors.

The clonotype comes from a man aged 25-45 years in good health. The sequencing sample was made of naive CD4+ T cells sorted from blood. Subset defined: CD45RA+ positively selected. The chain recombines TRBV9 with TRBJ2-1; 10 bases agree with TRBD2. The CDR3 DNA follows: TGTGCCAGCAGCGTAGTAGCGGGAGGATACAATGAGCAGTTCTTC. It is translated as CASSVVAGGYNEQFF. The full variable domain, its missing parts supplied by reference TRBV9 and TRBJ2-1, is DSGVTQTPKHLITATGQRVTLRCSPRSGDLSVYWYQQSLDQGLQFLIQYYNGEERAKGNILERFSAQQFPDLHSELNLSSLELGDSALYFCASSVVAGGYNEQFFGPGTRLTVL.